This passage covers 16 T cell receptor beta chains from one sample sequenced in a study of T-cell reconstitution after alpha-beta-depleted transplantation in children (dated by TCRdb to about 2016). Libraries were made using PCR. The sample was run on an Illumina HiSeq 2500. To normalize quantification of the TCRbeta repertoire, the TCR libraries were built with molecular barcoding that relied on unique molecular identifiers. TCRdb's own reprocessing of the public reads used fastp at Q25 and MiXCR and kept productive beta chains. Records with the same CDR3 protein are collapsed into one entry carrying the most frequent genes and DNA. This sample has about 500,000 distinct CDR3 sequences in its table, and around a third of those were observed once. 2% to 2.5% of the sample is held by the ten biggest clonotypes. Sequences were derived from PBMCs from the stem cell graft donor, sampled from the stem cell graft. The origin of the receptors is a human donor who donated a stem cell graft to a child with aplastic anemia.

This clonotype was recorded a few times. The chain carries TRBV29-1 and TRBJ2-5, with 8 bases fitting TRBD2. This CDR3 contains 15 residues. CDR1 is SQVTM and CDR2 is ANQGSEA in the germline V gene. V lost 6 bases and J lost 5; bases outside the gene matches: 14. CDR3 sequence reads: CSVPPGSGSGETQYF. CDR3 coding DNA: TGCAGCGTCCCCCCAGGGAGCGGGAGCGGGGAGACCCAGTACTTC. The full variable domain, rest sourced from reference TRBV29-1 and TRBJ2-5, is SAVISQKPSRDICQRGTSLTIQCQVDSQVTMMFWYRQQPGQSLTLIATANQGSEATYESGFVIDKFPISRPNLTFSTLTVSNMSPEDSSIYLCSVPPGSGSGETQYFGPGTRLLVL.

The chain links TRBV24-1 to TRBJ2-7; 10 nucleotides line up with TRBD2. J was trimmed by 4 bases and V by 9 bases; bases with no gene match: 8. CDR1 KGHDR and CDR2 SFDVKD come from the germline V gene. The CDR3 extends over 14 amino acids. This CDR3 reads CATPALAGDYEQYV. The DNA for the CDR3 is TGTGCCACCCCCGCCCTAGCGGGAGATTACGAGCAGTACGTC.

This rearrangement joins TRBV12-3 or TRBV12-4 to TRBJ2-2; TRBD1 agrees at 10 bases. The CDR3 sequence is 14 residues long. V shed 6 bases, J shed 7 bases, and the junction held 5 bases outside the gene matches. This CDR3 is CASRGTGEVGELFF. CDR3 in DNA: TGTGCCAGCAGGGGGACAGGGGAGGTCGGGGAGCTGTTTTTT.

This clonotype was detected only a few times. This chain uses TRBV10-3 with TRBJ1-1; D might be TRBD1 (6 bases). Germline V CDR1 and CDR2: ENHRY, SYGVKD. Deletions cut 8 bases from V and 0 bases from J, with 13 bases between. The CDR3 loop spans 14 amino acids. CDR3 bases: TGTGCCATCCGGGGGGGCACTATGAACACTGAAGCTTTCTTT. As protein: CAIRGGTMNTEAFF.

This chain connects TRBV10-2 to TRBJ2-3; D perhaps matches TRBD2 (6 bases). Per germline, CDR1 WSHSY and CDR2 SAAADI. The CDR3 sequence is 16 residues long. The ends were cut back, 0 bases at V and 2 bases at J, with 12 bases in the middle. Here the CDR3 reads CASSESSGYYTDTQYF. Written as DNA, the CDR3 is TGCGCCAGCAGTGAGTCTAGCGGCTATTACACAGATACGCAGTATTTT.

The V and J genes are TRBV7-2 and TRBJ2-7, with TRBD1 matching 8 bases. The CDR3 consists of 16 residues. Trimming removed 5 bases from V and 4 bases from J; junction bases left unmatched: 13. Per the germline V gene, CDR1 is SGHTA and CDR2 is FQGNSA. The CDR3 bases are TGTGCCAGCAGCCCCGGACAGGGTCTGCCCCCTTACGAGCAGTACTTC. Translating it yields CASSPGQGLPPYEQYF.

V is TRBV29-1 and J is TRBJ2-7; D not resolved. In germline, CDR1 is SQVTM, CDR2 ANQGSEA. This CDR3 is built from 13 residues. The V end lost 5 bases, the J end lost 0 bases, and 11 bases lay between the germline ends. The CDR3 sequence: CSVRTRNSYEQYF. The CDR3, as DNA: TGCAGCGTTAGAACACGAAACTCCTACGAGCAGTACTTC.

In this sample, this clonotype turned up a few times. The V gene is TRBV7-2, the J gene TRBJ2-1; 9 nucleotides align to TRBD1. V was clipped by 8 bases and J by 7 bases; unmatched bases: 9. Germline loops: CDR1 SGHTA, CDR2 FQGNSA. The CDR3 sequence is 14 residues long. DNA for the CDR3: TGTGCCAGCGGATATGGGACAGGGAAGAATGAGCAGTTCTTC. This codes for CASGYGTGKNEQFF.

This clonotype was recorded once. CDR3 sequence: CSVKYGGANEKLFF. CDR3 bases: TGCAGCGTCAAATACGGGGGCGCTAATGAAAAACTGTTTTTT. The J gene is TRBJ1-4, the V gene TRBV29-1; D possibly corresponds to TRBD1 (6 bases). This CDR3 contains 14 residues. V was pared by 6 bases and J by 3 bases, with 14 bases between. Germline V gene sequence: CDR1 SQVTM, CDR2 ANQGSEA.

This clonotype appeared a single time. The CDR3, as DNA: TGCAGTGCTAGAGAAGGATATGGCAGCCTGAACTATGGCTACACCTTC. Translated: CSAREGYGSLNYGYTF. The chain combines TRBV20-1 with TRBJ1-2; D is unclear. The V end lost 0 bases, the J end lost 2 bases, and 16 bases lay between the germline ends. The CDR3 runs 16 residues. CDR1 and CDR2 (germline): DFQATT, SNEGSKA (reference sequence).

This clonotype was counted a single time. This chain connects TRBV29-1 to TRBJ1-1, with D tentatively TRBD1 (6 bases). CDR1 and CDR2 (germline): SQVTM, ANQGSEA. This CDR3 is built from 15 residues. V gave up 3 bases and J gave up 5 bases, with 19 bases separating them. The CDR3 sequence is CSVDNSRGARTEAFF. In DNA form, the CDR3 reads TGCAGCGTTGATAATTCGAGGGGGGCGAGGACTGAAGCTTTCTTT.

CDR3 sequence reads: CASSLVRSAYNEQFF. The CDR3 DNA reads as TGTGCCAGCAGCTTAGTGAGGAGCGCTTACAATGAGCAGTTCTTC. The chain links TRBV7-2 to TRBJ2-1; the D is unclear. Per germline, CDR1 SGHTA and CDR2 FQGNSA. Trimming left V 1 base short and J 4 bases short, with 11 bases between. CDR3 length equals 15 residues.

The chain has TRBV7-9 and TRBJ2-1; no clear D. Germline V gives CDR1 SEHNR, CDR2 FQNEAQ (reference sequence). This CDR3 region has 14 residues. Trimming stripped 2 bases from V and 9 bases from J, with 14 bases between. The CDR3 sequence: CASSLIPGKAEQFF. The CDR3 region has the DNA TGTGCCAGCAGCTTAATACCCGGAAAGGCTGAGCAGTTCTTC.

The rearrangement joins TRBV5-1 to TRBJ2-1; either TRBD1 or TRBD2 may supply D (5 bases each). CDR1 and CDR2 (germline): SGHRS, YFSETQ. The length of the CDR3 is 14 residues. The V end lost 4 bases, the J end lost 7 bases, and 15 bases lay between the germline ends. CDR3 protein: CASSGTGGVNEQFF. CDR3 bases: TGCGCCAGCAGCGGGACGGGCGGCGTAAATGAGCAGTTCTTC.

This clonotype was found a few times. This rearrangement joins TRBV10-3 to TRBJ2-7; D might be TRBD1 (6 bases). The CDR3 runs to 11 residues. Between the trimmed V and J ends, which lost 5 bases and 6 bases, there was a span of 8 bases. Germline assignment: CDR1 ENHRY and CDR2 SYGVKD. The CDR3 DNA reads as TGTGCCATCAGTCGCAGGGGCGAGCAGTACTTC. Translating gives CAISRRGEQYF.

This sequence joins TRBV27 and TRBJ2-1; 8 positions agree with TRBD2. J gave up 6 bases and V 6 bases, and 10 bases lay outside the gene matches. Per the germline V gene, CDR1 is MNHEY and CDR2 is SMNVEV (reference sequence). The CDR3 runs to 15 residues. In DNA form, the CDR3 reads TGTGCCAGCAGGCGGACTAGCTGGGGGGTCAATGAGCAGTTCTTC. Protein product: CASRRTSWGVNEQFF.